This TCR beta chain was retrieved from a study of blood T cells in healthy people across ages. Using a J-beta primer mix together with a sample-barcoded 5' primer, a second PCR was run for roughly 7 to 11 cycles. TCRdb called the 5' RACE reads again in MiXCR, with one record for every CDR3 protein. This table has some 1.5 million distinct CDR3 sequences, approximately 43% appearing once. The TCR sequence derives from a woman aged 18-30 years in good health. Material: blood.

For the CDR3, the DNA is TGTGCCAGCAGCCACGAAAGCGGGGGGGCCGGAAACATTCAGTACTTC. Its protein product is CASSHESGGAGNIQYF. The V call is TRBV3-1, the J call TRBJ2-4; 10 positions match TRBD2. Germline V gene sequence: CDR1 LGHDT, CDR2 YNNKEL (reference sequence). V gave up 3 bases and J gave up 6 bases; unmatched junction bases: 8. The CDR3 sequence is 16 residues long. The entire variable domain, with the rest obtained from reference TRBV3-1 and TRBJ2-4, is as follows: DTAVSQTPKYLVTQMGNDKSIKCEQNLGHDTMYWYKQDSKKFLKIMFSYNNKELIINETVPNRFSPKSPDKAHLNLHINSLELGDSAVYFCASSHESGGAGNIQYFGAGTRLSVL.